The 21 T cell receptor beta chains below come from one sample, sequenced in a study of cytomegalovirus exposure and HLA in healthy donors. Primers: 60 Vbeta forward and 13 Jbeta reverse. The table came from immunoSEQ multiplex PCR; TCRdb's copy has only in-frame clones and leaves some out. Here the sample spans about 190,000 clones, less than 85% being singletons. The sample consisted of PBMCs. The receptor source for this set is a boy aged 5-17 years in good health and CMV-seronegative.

The CDR3 loop is CASSDPGGNYEQYF. The CDR3, as DNA: TGCGCCAGCAGTGACCCAGGGGGAAACTACGAGCAGTACTTC. The V gene is TRBV10-2, the J gene TRBJ2-7; 7 bases are shared with TRBD1. CDR1 and CDR2 (germline): WSHSY, SAAADI. This CDR3 region has 14 residues. The V segment lost 3 bases and the J segment 3 bases; nucleotides outside the gene matches: 5.

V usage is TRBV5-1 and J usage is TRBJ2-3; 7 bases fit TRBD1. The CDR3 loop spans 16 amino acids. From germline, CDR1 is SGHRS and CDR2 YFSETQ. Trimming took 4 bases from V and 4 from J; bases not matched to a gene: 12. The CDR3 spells CASSKPSGTAPDTQYF. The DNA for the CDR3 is TGCGCCAGCAGCAAACCATCCGGGACAGCCCCAGATACGCAGTATTTT.

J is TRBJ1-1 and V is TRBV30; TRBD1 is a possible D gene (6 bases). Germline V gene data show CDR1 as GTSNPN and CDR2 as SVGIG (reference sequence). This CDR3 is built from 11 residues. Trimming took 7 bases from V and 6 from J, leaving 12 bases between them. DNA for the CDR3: TGTGCCTCCACGACAGGTGCTGAAGCTTTCTTT. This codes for CASTTGAEAFF.

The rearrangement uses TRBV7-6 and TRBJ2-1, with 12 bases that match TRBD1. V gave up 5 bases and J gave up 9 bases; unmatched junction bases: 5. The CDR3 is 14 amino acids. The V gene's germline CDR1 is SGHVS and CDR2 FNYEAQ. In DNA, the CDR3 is TGTGCCAGCAGCGACGGGACAGGGGGCGCTGAGCAGTTCTTC. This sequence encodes CASSDGTGGAEQFF.

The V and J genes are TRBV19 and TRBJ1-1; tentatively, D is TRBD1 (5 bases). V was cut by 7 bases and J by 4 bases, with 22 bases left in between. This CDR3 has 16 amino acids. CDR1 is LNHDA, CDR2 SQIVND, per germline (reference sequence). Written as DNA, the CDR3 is TGTGCCAGTACCACCCTCATGGGGCAGAAGGTCACTGAAGCTTTCTTT. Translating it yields CASTTLMGQKVTEAFF.

CDR3 bases: TGCGCCAGCAGCCAGGTGACTAGCGGGGGGAACAATGAGCAGTTCTTC. It translates to CASSQVTSGGNNEQFF. V gene TRBV4-3 combines with J gene TRBJ2-1, with 13 bases matching TRBD2. Germline V gene sequence: CDR1 LGHNA, CDR2 YSLEER. This CDR3 comprises 16 residues. The trim removed 3 bases at V and 5 bases at J, leaving 4 bases unmatched.

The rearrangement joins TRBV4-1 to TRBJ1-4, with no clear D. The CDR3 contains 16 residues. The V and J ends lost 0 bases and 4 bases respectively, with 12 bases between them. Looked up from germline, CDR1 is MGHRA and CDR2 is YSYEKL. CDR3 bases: TGCGCCAGCAGCCAAGATCGTGAGACGGGTAATGAAAAACTGTTTTTT. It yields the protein CASSQDRETGNEKLFF.

The CDR3 nucleotides read TGTGCCAGCTCAAGTAGGGACAGGGGATCTAACTATGGCTACACCTTC. Translation gives CASSSRDRGSNYGYTF. The chain recombines TRBV18 with TRBJ1-2; TRBD1 matches 10 bases. V dropped 5 bases and J dropped 0; count of bases not matched to a gene: 6. The CDR3 runs 16 residues. The V gene's germline CDR1 is KGHSH and CDR2 LQKENI.

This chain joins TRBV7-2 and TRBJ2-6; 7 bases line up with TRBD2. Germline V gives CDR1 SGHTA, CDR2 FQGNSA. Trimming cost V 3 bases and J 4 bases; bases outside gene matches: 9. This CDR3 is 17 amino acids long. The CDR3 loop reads CASSFRPGLRGANVLTF. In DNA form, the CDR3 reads TGTGCCAGCAGCTTTCGACCGGGACTAAGAGGGGCCAACGTCCTGACTTTC.

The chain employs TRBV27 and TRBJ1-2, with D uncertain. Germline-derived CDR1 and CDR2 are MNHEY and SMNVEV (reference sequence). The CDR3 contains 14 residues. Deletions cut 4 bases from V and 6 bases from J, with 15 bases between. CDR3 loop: CASSSPSGGNGYTF. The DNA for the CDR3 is TGTGCCAGCAGTTCGCCCTCGGGCGGGAATGGCTACACCTTC.

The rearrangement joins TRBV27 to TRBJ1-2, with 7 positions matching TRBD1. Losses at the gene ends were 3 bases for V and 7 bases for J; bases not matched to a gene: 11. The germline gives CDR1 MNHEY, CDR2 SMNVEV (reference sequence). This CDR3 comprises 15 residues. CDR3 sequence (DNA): TGTGCCAGCAGTTTCACCACAGGGGAAAGGTCTGGCTACACCTTC. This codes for CASSFTTGERSGYTF.

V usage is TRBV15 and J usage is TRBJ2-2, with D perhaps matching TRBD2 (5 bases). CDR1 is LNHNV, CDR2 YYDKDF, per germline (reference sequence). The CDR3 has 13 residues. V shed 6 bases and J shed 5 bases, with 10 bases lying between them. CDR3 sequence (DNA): TGTGCCACCAGGGTACGCGGGACCGGGGAGCTGTTTTTT. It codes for CATRVRGTGELFF.

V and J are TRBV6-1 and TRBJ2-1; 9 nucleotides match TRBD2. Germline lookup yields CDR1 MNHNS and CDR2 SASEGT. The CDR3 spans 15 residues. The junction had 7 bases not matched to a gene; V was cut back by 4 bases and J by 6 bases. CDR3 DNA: TGTGCCAGCAGTGTGTTAGCGGGAGTAGGCAATGAGCAGTTCTTC. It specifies CASSVLAGVGNEQFF.

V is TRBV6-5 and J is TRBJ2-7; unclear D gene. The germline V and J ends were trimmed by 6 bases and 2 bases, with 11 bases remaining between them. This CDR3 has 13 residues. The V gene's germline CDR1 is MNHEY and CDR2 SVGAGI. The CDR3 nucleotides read TGTGCCAGCAGCACCGGGTCGCCCTACGAGCAGTACTTC. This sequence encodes CASSTGSPYEQYF.

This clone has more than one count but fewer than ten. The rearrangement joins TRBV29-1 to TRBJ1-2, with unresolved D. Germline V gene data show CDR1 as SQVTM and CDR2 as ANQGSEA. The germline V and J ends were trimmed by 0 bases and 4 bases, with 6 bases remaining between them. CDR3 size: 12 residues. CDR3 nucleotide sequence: TGCAGCGTTGAAGAGGGCGCCTATGGCTACACCTTC. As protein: CSVEEGAYGYTF.

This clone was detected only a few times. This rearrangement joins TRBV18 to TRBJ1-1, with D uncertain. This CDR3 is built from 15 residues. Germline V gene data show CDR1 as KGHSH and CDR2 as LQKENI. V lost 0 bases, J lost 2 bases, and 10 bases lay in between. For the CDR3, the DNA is TGTGCCAGCTCACCACCGCGGGCTCTTAACACTGAAGCTTTCTTT. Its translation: CASSPPRALNTEAFF. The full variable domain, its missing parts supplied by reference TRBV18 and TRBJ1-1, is NAGVMQNPRHLVRRRGQEARLRCSPMKGHSHVYWYRQLPEEGLKFMVYLQKENIIDESGMPKERFSAEFPKEGPSILRIQQVVRGDSAAYFCASSPPRALNTEAFFGQGTRLTVV.

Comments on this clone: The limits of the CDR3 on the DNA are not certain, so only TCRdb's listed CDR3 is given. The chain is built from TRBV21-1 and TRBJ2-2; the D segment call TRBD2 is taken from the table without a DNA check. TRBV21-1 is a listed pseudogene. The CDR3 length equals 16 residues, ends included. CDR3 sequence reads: CASSPVAGGNTGELFF.

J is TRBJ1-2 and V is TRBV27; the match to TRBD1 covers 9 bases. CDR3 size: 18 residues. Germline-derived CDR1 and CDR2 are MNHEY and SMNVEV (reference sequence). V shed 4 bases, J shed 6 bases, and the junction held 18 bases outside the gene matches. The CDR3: CASSSGQGLNYAVHGYTF. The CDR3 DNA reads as TGTGCCAGCAGTTCGGGACAGGGTTTGAATTATGCCGTGCATGGCTACACCTTC.

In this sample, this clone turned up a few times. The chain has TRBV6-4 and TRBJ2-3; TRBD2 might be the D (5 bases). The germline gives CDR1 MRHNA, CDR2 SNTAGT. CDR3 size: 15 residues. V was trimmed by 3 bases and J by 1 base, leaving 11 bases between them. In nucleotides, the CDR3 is TGTGCCAGCAGTGAGGAGCGGAGCCGCACAGATACGCAGTATTTT. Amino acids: CASSEERSRTDTQYF.

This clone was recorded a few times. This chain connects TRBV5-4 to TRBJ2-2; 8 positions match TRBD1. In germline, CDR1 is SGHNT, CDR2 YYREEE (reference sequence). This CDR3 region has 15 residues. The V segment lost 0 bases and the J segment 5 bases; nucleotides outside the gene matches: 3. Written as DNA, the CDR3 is TGTGCCAGCAGCTTGGACAGGGGGTATACCGGGGAGCTGTTTTTT. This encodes CASSLDRGYTGELFF.

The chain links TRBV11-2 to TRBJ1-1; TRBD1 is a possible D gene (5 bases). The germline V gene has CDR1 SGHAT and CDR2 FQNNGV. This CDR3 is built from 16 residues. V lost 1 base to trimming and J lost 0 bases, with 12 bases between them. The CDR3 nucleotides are TGTGCCAGCAGCTTAGGAACAGGACCCATGAACACTGAAGCTTTCTTT. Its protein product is CASSLGTGPMNTEAFF.